These 8 T cell receptor beta chains were sequenced from one sample in a study of T cells in Graves' hyperthyroidism and ophthalmopathy. Authors of the study amplified TCR beta CDR3 regions from RNA transcripts. TCR CDR3 underwent first-round RT-PCR with the HTBI primer set. MiXCR, applied by TCRdb to the multiplex PCR reads, yields one record per CDR3 protein. Of 300,000 to 450,000 distinct CDR3 sequences in the sample, less than 15% were seen once. Sequencing was done on a sample of blood. These receptors all come from a woman under 30 with Graves' hyperthyroidism.

CDR3 bases: TGCAGTGCTAGAGCCCGGGAGTACAATGAGCAGTTCTTC. Residues: CSARAREYNEQFF. This sequence joins TRBV20-1 and TRBJ2-1, with a possible D match to TRBD2 (6 bases). Deletions cut 1 base from V and 4 bases from J, with 8 bases between. This CDR3 comprises 13 residues. CDR1 and CDR2 (germline): DFQATT, SNEGSKA (reference sequence).

This clonotype has ten or more counts. The chain recombines TRBV6-5 with TRBJ2-3; maybe TRBD2 (5 bases). V was shortened by 1 base and J by 2 bases, with 7 bases between the two germline ends. The V gene's germline CDR1 is MNHEY and CDR2 SVGAGI. The CDR3 is 14 residues long. CDR3 coding DNA: TGTGCCAGCAGTTACTACGGGGACACAGATACGCAGTATTTT. Translated, it gives CASSYYGDTDTQYF.

The chain employs TRBV19 and TRBJ2-1; 10 bases line up with TRBD2. Trimming took 4 bases from V and 10 from J; bases not matched to a gene: 13. CDR1 and CDR2 (germline): LNHDA, SQIVND (reference sequence). This CDR3 has 16 residues. The CDR3 nucleotides read TGTGCCAGTAGTAATATAGCGGGAGGAGGGGGGACCGAGCAGTTCTTC. This sequence encodes CASSNIAGGGGTEQFF.

The sample holds many counts of this clonotype. The rearrangement links TRBV20-1 to TRBJ2-1; no clear D. In germline, CDR1 is DFQATT, CDR2 SNEGSKA (reference sequence). Trimming took off 0 bases at V and 9 bases at J, with 24 bases between the two ends. The length of the CDR3 is 17 residues. The CDR3 spells CSARDFRSGPHVSEQFF. The CDR3 DNA reads TGCAGTGCTAGAGATTTTAGATCCGGTCCCCACGTCAGTGAGCAGTTCTTC.

Note on this clonotype: A much larger clonotype is one base distant, so this may be a read error. The V and J genes are TRBV10-1 and TRBJ1-6, with unresolved D. From germline, CDR1 is WNHNN and CDR2 SYGVQD (reference sequence). The CDR3 consists of 13 residues. CDR3: CASSVRPNSPPHF. In DNA, the CDR3 is TGCGCCAGCAGTGTCCGGCCAAATTCACCCCCCCACTTT.

The CDR3 DNA is TGTGCCAGCAGATCCACAGGAACCACCGGGGAGCTGTTTTTT. Protein product: CASRSTGTTGELFF. The chain links TRBV6-1 to TRBJ2-2, with D perhaps matching TRBD1 (5 bases). The length of the CDR3 is 14 residues. V lost 6 bases, J lost 4 bases, and 12 bases lay in between. Germline V CDR1 and CDR2: MNHNS, SASEGT.

V usage is TRBV5-8 and J usage is TRBJ2-5; 7 bases are a match to TRBD2. Germline CDR1 SGHTS, CDR2 YDEGEE. This CDR3 contains 15 residues. J lost 2 bases, V lost 2 bases, and 6 bases had no gene match. The CDR3 DNA is TGTGCCAGCAGCTTTGGGGGGGGGATTCAAGAGACCCAGTACTTC. Translated: CASSFGGGIQETQYF.

This clonotype came up many times. The chain is built from TRBV7-9 and TRBJ2-1; TRBD2 matches at 7 bases. J was trimmed by 8 bases and V by 1 base; bases with no gene match: 11. Germline CDR1 SEHNR, CDR2 FQNEAQ (reference sequence). The CDR3 contains 16 residues. In DNA, the CDR3 is TGTGCCAGCAGCTTAGTCGGCGGGAGAGACGTCCATGAGCAGTTCTTC. Translated, it gives CASSLVGGRDVHEQFF.